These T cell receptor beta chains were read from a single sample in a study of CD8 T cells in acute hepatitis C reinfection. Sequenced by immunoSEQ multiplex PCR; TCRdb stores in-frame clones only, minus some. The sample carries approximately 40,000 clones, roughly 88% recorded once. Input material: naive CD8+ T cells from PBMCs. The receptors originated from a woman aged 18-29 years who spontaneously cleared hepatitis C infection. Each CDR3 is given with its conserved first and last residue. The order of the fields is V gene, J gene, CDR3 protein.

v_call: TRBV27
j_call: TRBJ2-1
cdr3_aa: CASSFAYWQFF

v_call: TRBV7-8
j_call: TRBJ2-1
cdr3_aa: CASSGPTRLDEQFF

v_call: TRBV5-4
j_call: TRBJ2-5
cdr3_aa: CASSLGGSETQYF

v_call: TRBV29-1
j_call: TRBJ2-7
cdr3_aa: CSGGQGPSYEQYF

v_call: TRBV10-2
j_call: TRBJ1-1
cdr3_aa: CATATGNTEAFF

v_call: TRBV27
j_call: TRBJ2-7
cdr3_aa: CASSPQTGPSYEQYF

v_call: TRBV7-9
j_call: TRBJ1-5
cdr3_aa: CASSFSAVHGANNQPQHF

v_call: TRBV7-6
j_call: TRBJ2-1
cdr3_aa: CASSLGGHYGNEQFF

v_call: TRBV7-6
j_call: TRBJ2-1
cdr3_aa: CASTMSSYNEQFF

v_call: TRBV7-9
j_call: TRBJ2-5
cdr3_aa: CASSLISVESQETQYF

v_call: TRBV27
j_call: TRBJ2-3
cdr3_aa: CASTRARTDTQYF

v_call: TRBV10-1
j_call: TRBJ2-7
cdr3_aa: CASSERGLTVEQYF

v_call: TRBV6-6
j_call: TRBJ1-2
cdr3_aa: CASSPISAGGYTF

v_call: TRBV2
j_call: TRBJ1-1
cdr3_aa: CASRDTEAFF

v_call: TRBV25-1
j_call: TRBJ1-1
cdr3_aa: CASSAQMNTEAFF

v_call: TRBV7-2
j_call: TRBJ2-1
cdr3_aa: CASSFHEQFF

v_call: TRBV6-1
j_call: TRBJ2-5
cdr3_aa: CASSAARGGEQYF

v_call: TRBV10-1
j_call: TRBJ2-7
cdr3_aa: CASSEQGSYEQYF

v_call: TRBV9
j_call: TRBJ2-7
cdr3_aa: CASSGGPKGNYEQYF

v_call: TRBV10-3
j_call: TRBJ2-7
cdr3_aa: CAISESQSYEQYF

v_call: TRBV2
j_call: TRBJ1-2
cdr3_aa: CASSGAGYTF

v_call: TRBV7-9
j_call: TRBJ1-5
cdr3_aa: CASSSGQGNQPQHF